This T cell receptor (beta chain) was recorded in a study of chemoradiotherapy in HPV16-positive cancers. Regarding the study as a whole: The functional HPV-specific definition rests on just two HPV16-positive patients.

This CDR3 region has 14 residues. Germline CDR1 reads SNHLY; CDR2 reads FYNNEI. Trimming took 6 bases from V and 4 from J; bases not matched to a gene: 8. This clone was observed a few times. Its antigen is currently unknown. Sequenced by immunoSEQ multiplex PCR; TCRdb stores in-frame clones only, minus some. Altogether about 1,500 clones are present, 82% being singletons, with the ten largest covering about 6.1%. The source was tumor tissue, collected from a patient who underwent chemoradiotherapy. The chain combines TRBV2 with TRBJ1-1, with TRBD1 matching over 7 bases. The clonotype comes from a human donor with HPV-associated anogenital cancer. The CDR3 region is CASRSTGVGTEAFF. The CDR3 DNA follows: TGTGCCAGCAGATCTACAGGGGTTGGCACTGAAGCTTTCTTT. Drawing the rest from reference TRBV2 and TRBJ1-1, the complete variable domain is EPEVTQTPSHQVTQMGQEVILRCVPISNHLYFYWYRQILGQKVEFLVSFYNNEISEKSEIFDDQFSVERPDGSNFTLKIRSTKLEDSAMYFCASRSTGVGTEAFFGQGTRLTVV.